The rows below give T cell receptor beta chains drawn from one sample of a study of a mutant IDH1 vaccine in newly diagnosed glioma. Here immunoSEQ multiplex PCR was the method, and the copy in TCRdb shows in-frame clones only, minus some. The repertoire consists of about 110,000 clones, with under 90% occurring once and the leading ten covering roughly 0.61%. Which antigens these TCRs recognize remains unknown. Sequencing was performed on PBMCs, taken from a glioma patient whose treatment included an IDH1 peptide vaccine. Every receptor here comes from a woman aged 45-59 years with glioma. Both conserved end residues are part of each CDR3. The D gene is left open where the match is weak. The size field is filled for only some rows; it gives once, few, many or a size class.

len	v_gene	j_gene	d_gene	abundance	CDR3nt	CDR3aa
15	TRBV27	TRBJ2-6	.	.	TGTGCCAGCAGTTTAGAGGCCTCTGGGGCCAACGTCCTGACTTTC	CASSLEASGANVLTF
15	TRBV7-9	TRBJ2-2	TRBD1	few	TGTGCCAGCAGCACCCCTCAGGGGGCCACCGGGGAGCTGTTTTTT	CASSTPQGATGELFF
15	TRBV28	TRBJ2-5	.	.	TGTGCCAGCACCGGAGGGATGATGGGTATACAGACCCAGTACTTC	CASTGGMMGIQTQYF
14	TRBV27	TRBJ2-5	TRBD2	.	TGTGCCAGCAGGGGACTAGGAGCGTTCGAGACCCAGTACTTC	CASRGLGAFETQYF
18	TRBV7-9	TRBJ2-7	TRBD1	.	TGTGCCAGCAGCTCTATGGACAGGGCTCAGGCGGCTTTGGACGAGCAGTACTTC	CASSSMDRAQAALDEQYF
18	TRBV19	TRBJ2-6	TRBD1	.	TGTGCCAGTAGTATGCGGGACAGGGGGTTAGCTGGGGCCAACGTCCTGACTTTC	CASSMRDRGLAGANVLTF
14	TRBV19	TRBJ2-1	.	.	TGTGCCAGCGCAGGACAGCTTTCCTACAATGAGCAGTTCTTC	CASAGQLSYNEQFF
15	TRBV6-6	TRBJ2-2	.	.	TGTGCCAGCAGTTACGATCGGCCGAACACCGGGGAGCTGTTTTTT	CASSYDRPNTGELFF
13	TRBV25-1	TRBJ1-2	.	.	TGTGCCAGCAGTGAATATTCAGGGGAAGGCTACACCTTC	CASSEYSGEGYTF
16	TRBV27	TRBJ2-3	.	.	TGTGCCAGCAGTCCCTGGGCCTCTGTCGGCACAGATACGCAGTATTTT	CASSPWASVGTDTQYF
14	TRBV2	TRBJ2-3	.	.	TGTGCCACCCGGGACACTTTAAGCACAGATACGCAGTATTTT	CATRDTLSTDTQYF
14	TRBV27	TRBJ2-7	.	.	TGTGCCAGCAATCGAAGAGGACGGGGCTACGAGCAGTACTTC	CASNRRGRGYEQYF
14	TRBV9	TRBJ2-5	TRBD2	.	TGTGCCAGCAGCGTAGGAATGGGGGGGGAGACCCAGTACTTC	CASSVGMGGETQYF
15	TRBV6-5	TRBJ2-3	TRBD2	.	TGTGCCAGCAGCTCCGGGACTAGCAGGACAGATACGCAGTATTTT	CASSSGTSRTDTQYF
15	TRBV11-2	TRBJ2-5	TRBD2	.	TGTGCCAGCAGCCAAGGACTAGCGGGAAGAGTGACCCAGTACTTC	CASSQGLAGRVTQYF
11	TRBV27	TRBJ1-4	.	.	TGTGCCAGCAGATTTAATGAAAAACTGTTTTTT	CASRFNEKLFF
14	TRBV2	TRBJ1-4	TRBD1	.	TGTGCCAGCAGGGGGGGACAGGGTAATGAAAAACTGTTTTTT	CASRGGQGNEKLFF
14	TRBV25-1	TRBJ2-2	TRBD1	.	TGTGCCAGCCAAAGGACAGGGGGGACCGGGGAGCTGTTTTTT	CASQRTGGTGELFF
16	TRBV19	TRBJ2-1	TRBD1	.	TGTGCCAGTAGTATCGGACAGGATCTGCCCATACAGGAGCAGTTCTTC	CASSIGQDLPIQEQFF
18	TRBV4-2	TRBJ1-5	.	.	TGTGCCAGCAGCCAAGTTTCTTCGGCAGGGTCACCCAATCAGCCCCAGCATTTT	CASSQVSSAGSPNQPQHF
16	TRBV5-1	TRBJ2-1	.	.	TGCGCCAGCAGCGGCAGGGGAGGGCAAGCGGGGAATGAGCAGTTCTTC	CASSGRGGQAGNEQFF
18	TRBV7-2	TRBJ1-4	TRBD1	once	TGTGCCAGCAGCTTAGAGGGACAGATTCTAGCAACTAATGAAAAACTGTTTTTT	CASSLEGQILATNEKLFF
14	TRBV7-3	TRBJ2-3	.	.	TGTGCCAGCAAGAAGGCTTGGAGCACAGATACGCAGTATTTT	CASKKAWSTDTQYF
14	TRBV5-1	TRBJ1-5	.	few	TGCGCCAGCAGCTTGGGAGGGGGCAATCAGCCCCAGCATTTT	CASSLGGGNQPQHF
16	TRBV7-8	TRBJ2-1	.	.	TGTGCCAGCAGCCAAGTCGGGACATACTCCTACAATGAGCAGTTCTTC	CASSQVGTYSYNEQFF
15	TRBV5-1	TRBJ1-6	TRBD1	.	TGCACCAGCAGCCCGGGACAGGGGGCACCGAAAACCCTCCACTTT	CTSSPGQGAPKTLHF
14	TRBV7-8	TRBJ2-5	TRBD1	.	TGTGCCAGCAGCTTAGAGACCAGGGGGGAGACCCAGTACTTC	CASSLETRGETQYF
14	TRBV28	TRBJ2-7	.	.	TGTGCCAGCAGCCTTGACTGGGGGTCCTACGAGCAGTACTTC	CASSLDWGSYEQYF
14	TRBV13	TRBJ2-7	.	.	TGTGCCAGCAGCTTAGGGGGCAGCAAAGGCGAGCAGTACTTC	CASSLGGSKGEQYF
15	TRBV19	TRBJ2-1	TRBD1	once	TGTGCCAGTAGTATACGACAGGGGGCGCATCGTGAGCAGTTCTTC	CASSIRQGAHREQFF
16	TRBV11-2	TRBJ1-4	TRBD1	.	TGTGCCAGCAGCTTAGGACAGGGGGCGACTAATGAAAAACTGTTTTTT	CASSLGQGATNEKLFF
19	TRBV5-1	TRBJ2-6	.	few	TGCGCCAGCAGCCTCAGAGTAGGTGAACCCCTCTCTGGGGCCAACGTCCTGACTTTC	CASSLRVGEPLSGANVLTF
15	TRBV2	TRBJ2-7	.	once	TGTGCCAGCAGTGAAGGGGGCACAGTCGCTACCGAGCAGTACTTC	CASSEGGTVATEQYF
16	TRBV28	TRBJ2-5	.	.	TGTGCCAGCAGTTACCCCCCGGGCGTCCTAGGAGAGACCCAGTACTTC	CASSYPPGVLGETQYF
14	TRBV5-1	TRBJ2-7	.	.	TGCGCCAGCAGCTTAGGGCCGAACGCCTACGAGCAGTACTTC	CASSLGPNAYEQYF
13	TRBV7-9	TRBJ1-3	.	.	TGTGCCAGCAGCCTTGACGGAGGAAACACCATATATTTT	CASSLDGGNTIYF